This TCR beta chain was retrieved from a study of post-analysis software for immune sequencing data. Study-level background: Patients had relapsing-remitting, secondary progressive or progressive-relapsing multiple sclerosis; some lacked subtype.

Per the germline V gene, CDR1 is SGHTA and CDR2 is FQGNSA. With 3 bases clipped from V and 6 bases from J, the junction kept 9 bases outside the gene matches. The CDR3 extends over 17 amino acids. A remark on this clonotype: Antigen: not known.

The TCR beta cDNA libraries contained unique molecular identifiers. Between roughly 0.9 and 11 million T cells gave rise to some 470,000 cDNA molecules. Via MiXCR, TCRdb re-called the PCR reads, giving one row per CDR3 protein. This table has about 430,000 distinct CDR3 sequences, over 30% appearing once. Whole-study findings and limits: TRBV5-6, TRBV5-1 and TRBV20-1 belonged to a set of roughly 5 TRBV segments that were more frequent in patients than controls. Controls showed significantly higher normalized Chao1 diversity than did multiple sclerosis patients.

The V call is TRBV7-2, the J call TRBJ2-3, with 13 bases lining up with TRBD2. The sequencing sample was made of blood. The source of this sequence is a girl aged 2 to 9 with multiple sclerosis. This CDR3 is CASSFPGTSGIMDTQYF. The CDR3 nucleotides are TGTGCCAGCAGCTTCCCCGGGACTAGCGGGATAATGGATACGCAGTATTTT.